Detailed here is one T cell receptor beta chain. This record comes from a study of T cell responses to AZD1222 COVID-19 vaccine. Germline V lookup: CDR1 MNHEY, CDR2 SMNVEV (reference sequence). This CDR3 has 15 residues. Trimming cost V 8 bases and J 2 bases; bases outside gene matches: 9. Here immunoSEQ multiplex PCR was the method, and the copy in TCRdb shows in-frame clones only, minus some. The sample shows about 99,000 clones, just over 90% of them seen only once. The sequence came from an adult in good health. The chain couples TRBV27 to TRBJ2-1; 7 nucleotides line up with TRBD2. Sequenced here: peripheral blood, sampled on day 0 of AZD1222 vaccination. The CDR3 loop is CASRPGRGPYNEQFF. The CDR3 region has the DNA TGTGCCAGCCGACCAGGGAGGGGTCCCTACAATGAGCAGTTCTTC.